The 6 T cell receptor beta chains listed next were all sequenced from one sample in a study of CD8 T cells in ankylosing spondylitis. TCRdb re-derived calls from the 5' RACE reads in MiXCR, one entry per CDR3 protein. The sample consists of under 450,000 distinct CDR3 sequences, approximately 17% of them appearing once. Antigens for these TCRs are unknown. Study-wide findings and caveats: Blood from ankylosing spondylitis patients appeared to carry a characteristic roughly eight-variant TCR beta motif.

The sample was blood, either unsorted or a sorted T cell fraction (not recorded which). The source is a male donor with ankylosing spondylitis.

This clonotype was recorded a few times. A much larger clone lies one base from this, so it may be a read error. This chain's CDR3 is CASSLDAYNEQFF. CDR3 in DNA: TGTGCCAGCAGCTTAGACGCTTACAATGAGCAGTTCTTC. The chain is built from TRBV7-6 and TRBJ2-1, with no clear D. The CDR3 totals 13 residues. Trimming removed 1 base from V and 4 bases from J, with 5 bases in between. Germline V gives CDR1 SGHVS, CDR2 FNYEAQ.

A few counts support this clonotype. The genes are TRBV6-7 and TRBJ1-3; unclear D gene. TRBV6-7 is designated an ORF whose function remains uncertain. V lost 5 bases, J lost 0 bases, and 11 bases lay in between. The CDR3 consists of 15 residues. In DNA, the CDR3 is TGTGCCAGCAGTCCTGACCGGAGCTCTGGAAACACCATATATTTT. Protein product: CASSPDRSSGNTIYF.

This chain uses TRBV7-8 with TRBJ2-1, with D perhaps matching TRBD2 (5 bases). V was clipped by 2 bases and J by 9 bases, with 14 bases between them. Germline V CDR1 and CDR2: SGHVS, FQNEAQ. There are 14 residues in the CDR3. In DNA form, the CDR3 reads TGTGCCAGCAGCTTAAGGTTCGGAGCGGTTGAGCAGTTCTTC. This sequence encodes CASSLRFGAVEQFF.

This clonotype was counted a few times. This chain uses TRBV6-2 or TRBV6-3 with TRBJ2-5; a weak D match, TRBD1 (6 bases). CDR3 size: 15 residues. V lost 0 bases, J lost 4 bases, and 12 bases lay in between. CDR1 is MNHEY, CDR2 SVGEGT, per germline. DNA for the CDR3: TGTGCCAGCAGTTACTCGGGAGAGGGGGTAGAGACCCAGTACTTC. Translating it yields CASSYSGEGVETQYF.

This clonotype was seen many times. This chain joins TRBV20-1 and TRBJ1-2; D is unclear. Looked up from germline, CDR1 is DFQATT and CDR2 is SNEGSKA (reference sequence). V lost 6 bases to trimming and J lost 4 bases, with 21 bases between them. CDR3 size: 15 residues. The CDR3 is CSAPGGISEAYGYTF. Here the CDR3 DNA reads TGCAGTGCCCCTGGAGGTATCTCCGAGGCCTATGGCTACACCTTC.

The chain has TRBV27 and TRBJ2-4; D is perhaps TRBD1 (6 bases). V lost 6 bases and J lost 1, with 13 bases in between. This CDR3 contains 15 residues. CDR1 and CDR2 from the germline V gene are MNHEY and SMNVEV (reference sequence). The CDR3 coding sequence is TGTGCCAGCAGGGGGTTGAGGGGGGCCAAAAACATTCAGTACTTC. Its translation is CASRGLRGAKNIQYF.